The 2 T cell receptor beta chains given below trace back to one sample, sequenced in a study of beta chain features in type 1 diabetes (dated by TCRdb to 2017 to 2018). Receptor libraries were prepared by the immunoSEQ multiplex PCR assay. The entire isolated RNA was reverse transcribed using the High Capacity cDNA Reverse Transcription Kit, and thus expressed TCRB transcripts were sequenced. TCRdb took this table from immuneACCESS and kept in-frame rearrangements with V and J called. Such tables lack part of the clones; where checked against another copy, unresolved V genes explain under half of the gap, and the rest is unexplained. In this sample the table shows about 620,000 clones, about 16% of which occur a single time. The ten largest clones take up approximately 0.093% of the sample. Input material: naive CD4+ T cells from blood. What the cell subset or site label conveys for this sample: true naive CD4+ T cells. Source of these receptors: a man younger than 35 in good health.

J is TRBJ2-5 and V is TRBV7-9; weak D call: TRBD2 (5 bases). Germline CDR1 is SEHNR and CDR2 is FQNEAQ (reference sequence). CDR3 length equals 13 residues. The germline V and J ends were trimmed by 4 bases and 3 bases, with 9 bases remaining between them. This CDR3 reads CASSSGLKETQYF. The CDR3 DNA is TGTGCCAGCAGCTCAGGACTCAAAGAGACCCAGTACTTC.

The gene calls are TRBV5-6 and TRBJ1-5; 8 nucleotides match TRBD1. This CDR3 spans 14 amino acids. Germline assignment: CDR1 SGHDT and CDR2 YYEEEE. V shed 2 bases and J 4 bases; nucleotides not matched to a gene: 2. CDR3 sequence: CASSLRQGNQPQHF. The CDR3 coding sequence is TGTGCCAGCAGCTTAAGACAGGGGAATCAGCCCCAGCATTTT.